One and the same sample provided the 24 T cell receptor beta chains below, sequenced in a study of PD-1 blockade in classical Hodgkin lymphoma. Time point specified: cycle 4 day 1 (C4D1), after less than 7 weeks of nivolumab. Every patient experienced relapse after autologous stem cell transplantation, and brentuximab vedotin exposure varied. The repertoire was sequenced with immunoSEQ multiplex PCR; TCRdb's copy has only in-frame clones and lacks some. The sample has approximately 90,000 clones; 75% to 85% are singletons. Sequencing was performed on peripheral blood mononuclear cells (PBMCs), taken before the fourth cycle of nivolumab. The source of these receptors is a human donor with classical Hodgkin lymphoma.

This chain connects TRBV11-3 to TRBJ2-2; D is perhaps TRBD1 (6 bases). Germline V gene sequence: CDR1 SGHNT, CDR2 YENEEA. Trimming took off 5 bases at V and 5 bases at J, with 12 bases between the two ends. The CDR3 extends over 14 amino acids. CDR3 region: CASSPTTGTGELFF. CDR3 bases: TGTGCCAGCAGCCCAACAACAGGGACCGGGGAGCTGTTTTTT.

The CDR3 bases are TGTGCCAGCAGTTCTAACAGGGGGCGGTGGAACACTGAAGCTTTCTTT. Translated, it gives CASSSNRGRWNTEAFF. The chain employs TRBV28 and TRBJ1-1; 9 nucleotides agree with TRBD1. The trim removed 4 bases at V and 1 base at J, leaving 7 bases unmatched. Germline V gene lookup returns CDR1 MDHEN and CDR2 SYDVKM. The CDR3 has 16 amino acids.

This rearrangement joins TRBV15 to TRBJ1-1, with 7 nucleotides matching TRBD1. The germline V gene has CDR1 LNHNV and CDR2 YYDKDF (reference sequence). The CDR3 spans 12 residues. The trim removed 5 bases at V and 5 bases at J, leaving 2 bases unmatched. The CDR3 DNA reads TGTGCCACCAGCGACAGGGCGACTGAAGCTTTCTTT. As protein: CATSDRATEAFF.

The rearrangement joins TRBV19 to TRBJ1-2, with 8 bases identical to TRBD1. There are 14 residues in the CDR3. Trimming took 6 bases from V and 4 from J; bases not matched to a gene: 7. Per germline, CDR1 LNHDA and CDR2 SQIVND (reference sequence). In DNA form, the CDR3 reads TGTGCCAGTAGGCTTCAGGGGGCTGGCTATGGCTACACCTTC. Its protein is CASRLQGAGYGYTF.

The chain recombines TRBV7-2 with TRBJ1-3; D may be TRBD1 (5 bases). From germline, CDR1 is SGHTA and CDR2 FQGNSA. This CDR3 has 15 residues. With 5 bases removed from V and 0 bases from J, the gap between germline ends came to 11 bases. The CDR3 is CASSDRGLSGNTIYF. The DNA of the CDR3 is TGTGCCAGCAGCGACCGGGGCCTCTCTGGAAACACCATATATTTT.

V gene TRBV11-2 combines with J gene TRBJ2-1, with a weak D call TRBD2 (5 bases). Trimming pared 4 bases from V and 8 bases from J, leaving 18 bases between. This CDR3 is built from 15 residues. From germline, CDR1 is SGHAT and CDR2 FQNNGV. Here the CDR3 DNA reads TGTGCCAGCAGCTCGAGACGGGGTTCGAAGGATGAGCAGTTCTTC. It encodes CASSSRRGSKDEQFF.

The sample holds one count of this clone. The V and J genes are TRBV28 and TRBJ1-5; D gene uncertain. The CDR3 length is 15 residues. Germline values: CDR1 MDHEN, CDR2 SYDVKM. Trimming cost V 1 base and J 7 bases, with 14 bases left between them. CDR3 region: CASSLLSQIWQPQHF. In DNA, the CDR3 is TGTGCCAGCAGTTTATTGTCGCAGATCTGGCAGCCCCAGCATTTT.

The J gene is TRBJ2-7, the V gene TRBV7-8; 7 bases line up with TRBD2. V shed 3 bases and J 3 bases; nucleotides not matched to a gene: 2. This CDR3 contains 13 residues. CDR1 and CDR2 from the germline V gene are SGHVS and FQNEAQ. The CDR3 DNA sequence: TGTGCCAGCAGCTTTGGCGGGAGCTACGAGCAGTACTTC. Protein: CASSFGGSYEQYF.

The table lists this clone with many counts. This chain uses TRBV4-3 with TRBJ1-2; no reliable D call. Germline V lookup: CDR1 LGHNA, CDR2 YSLEER. This CDR3 is built from 13 residues. V dropped 4 bases and J dropped 1 base, with 7 bases sitting between them. This CDR3 reads CASSLGVNYGYTF. CDR3 nucleotides: TGCGCCAGCAGCCTCGGAGTTAACTATGGCTACACCTTC.

The V and J genes are TRBV9 and TRBJ2-1, with 9 bases identical to TRBD2. In germline, CDR1 is SGDLS, CDR2 YYNGEE. The CDR3 runs 17 residues. The V gene end was trimmed by 4 bases and the J gene end by 0 bases; junction bases not matched to a gene: 8. In nucleotides, the CDR3 is TGTGCCAGCAGCACTCGACTAGCGGCGAGCTCCTACAATGAGCAGTTCTTC. Residues: CASSTRLAASSYNEQFF.

V and J are TRBV9 and TRBJ2-5; tentatively, D is TRBD2 (7 bases). Between the trimmed V and J ends, which lost 3 bases and 4 bases, there was a span of 16 bases. CDR1 is SGDLS and CDR2 is YYNGEE in the germline V gene. CDR3 length equals 15 residues. The DNA for the CDR3 is TGTGCCAGCAGCGCCTCTAGCGGAGGGGGAGAGACCCAGTACTTC. Amino acids: CASSASSGGGETQYF.

CDR3 nucleotides: TGTGCCAGCAGCCCGGACAGTAGCGGACCCTACAATGAGCAGTTCTTC. It translates to CASSPDSSGPYNEQFF. V gene TRBV9 combines with J gene TRBJ2-1; the D call may be TRBD1 or TRBD2 (6 bases each). This CDR3 spans 16 amino acids. Trimming took off 4 bases at V and 2 bases at J, with 16 bases between the two ends. The germline V gene has CDR1 SGDLS and CDR2 YYNGEE.

The V gene is TRBV11-2, the J gene TRBJ2-1; a possible D gene is TRBD2 (6 bases). V lost 1 base and J 7 bases, leaving 11 bases between the germline ends. Per germline, CDR1 SGHAT and CDR2 FQNNGV. The CDR3 consists of 14 residues. CDR3 amino acids: CASSLVYGRNEQFF. DNA of the CDR3: TGTGCCAGCAGCTTAGTGTACGGGAGAAATGAGCAGTTCTTC.

The chain has TRBV7-9 and TRBJ2-1; no clear D. V lost 3 bases to trimming and J lost 4 bases, with 10 bases between them. This CDR3 comprises 14 residues. Germline CDR1 is SEHNR and CDR2 is FQNEAQ (reference sequence). CDR3: CASSFLGLYNEQFF. The DNA of the CDR3 is TGTGCCAGCAGCTTTTTGGGCCTTTACAATGAGCAGTTCTTC.

This sequence joins TRBV10-3 and TRBJ2-7, with unresolved D. Trimming left V 0 bases short and J 6 bases short, with 3 bases between. Per germline, CDR1 ENHRY and CDR2 SYGVKD. The CDR3 is 11 amino acids. CDR3 bases: TGTGCCATCAGTGAGTCCCGCGAGCAGTACTTC. This codes for CAISESREQYF.

V gene TRBV2 combines with J gene TRBJ2-5, with D perhaps assigned TRBD1 or TRBD2 (6 bases each). The ends were cut back, 3 bases at V and 5 bases at J, with 16 bases in the middle. Germline V lookup: CDR1 SNHLY, CDR2 FYNNEI. The CDR3 contains 15 residues. CDR3 residues: CASSEEGTGSETQYF. In DNA form, the CDR3 reads TGTGCCAGCAGTGAGGAGGGTACAGGGTCGGAGACCCAGTACTTC.

The chain links TRBV19 to TRBJ1-2; 8 bases are shared with TRBD1. CDR1 LNHDA and CDR2 SQIVND come from the germline V gene (reference sequence). The CDR3 is 13 residues long. Unmatched junction bases numbered 5, after V lost 8 bases and J lost 3 bases. The CDR3 DNA reads as TGTGCCAGTGCCCGGACAGGGTACTATGGCTACACCTTC. It specifies CASARTGYYGYTF.

The chain uses TRBV11-2 and TRBJ2-3; 8 bases line up with TRBD2. The V and J ends lost 2 bases and 2 bases, in that order; junction bases with no gene match: 6. Germline V CDR1 and CDR2: SGHAT, FQNNGV. The CDR3 is 16 residues long. The DNA for the CDR3 is TGTGCCAGCAGCTTACTCCTAGCGGGTAACACAGATACGCAGTATTTT. Translating gives CASSLLLAGNTDTQYF.

The rearrangement links TRBV29-1 to TRBJ2-1; 12 positions match TRBD2. CDR1 and CDR2 from the germline V gene are SQVTM and ANQGSEA. Trimming removed 0 bases from V and 0 bases from J; junction bases left unmatched: 9. CDR3 length: 19 residues. In DNA, the CDR3 is TGCAGCGTTGAAGATTTTCCTAGCGGGAGGGAAAGCTCCTACAATGAGCAGTTCTTC. Translated: CSVEDFPSGRESSYNEQFF.

The chain combines TRBV5-6 with TRBJ2-5, with TRBD1 matching over 9 bases. V lost 1 base to trimming and J lost 4 bases; unmatched junction nucleotides: 8. Germline assignment: CDR1 SGHDT and CDR2 YYEEEE. The CDR3 contains 16 residues. The CDR3: CASSLTGQGWGETQYF. CDR3 nucleotides: TGTGCCAGCAGCTTGACGGGACAGGGATGGGGAGAGACCCAGTACTTC.

J is TRBJ2-1 and V is TRBV30, with 10 bases that match TRBD1. Germline loops: CDR1 GTSNPN, CDR2 SVGIG (reference sequence). The CDR3 spans 11 residues. V was pared by 5 bases and J by 10 bases, with 2 bases of the junction left unmatched. The CDR3 coding sequence is TGTGCCTGGGGGGACAGGGGAGAGCAGTTCTTC. Amino acid sequence: CAWGDRGEQFF.

This rearrangement joins TRBV6-5 to TRBJ2-7, with D unclear. Trimming removed 7 bases from V and 9 bases from J, with 19 bases in between. This CDR3 has 13 residues. The germline gives CDR1 MNHEY, CDR2 SVGAGI. The CDR3 bases are TGTGCCAGCAAACTTAAGGGAAACGCAGGGCAGTACTTC. Translated: CASKLKGNAGQYF.

This clone has just one count. DNA of the CDR3: TGTGCCAGCAGTTTTCGGCAGACTACCACAGATACGCAGTATTTT. Translating it yields CASSFRQTTTDTQYF. This chain uses TRBV28 with TRBJ2-3; the D gene is possibly TRBD2 (5 bases). This CDR3 comprises 15 residues. Between the trimmed V and J ends, which lost 3 bases and 2 bases, there was a span of 12 bases. Germline V gene sequence: CDR1 MDHEN, CDR2 SYDVKM.

The chain has TRBV27 and TRBJ1-1; 8 bases are a match to TRBD1. Trimming removed 6 bases from V and 5 bases from J; junction bases left unmatched: 8. This CDR3 has 14 residues. CDR1 and CDR2 from the germline V gene are MNHEY and SMNVEV (reference sequence). The CDR3 DNA reads as TGTGCCAGCAGGAGGACAGGGCATGGAACTGAAGCTTTCTTT. Its translation is CASRRTGHGTEAFF.